Below, 13 T cell receptor beta chains from the same sample are listed, as sequenced in a study of blood T cell repertoires in COVID-19. The protocol was immunoSEQ multiplex PCR, while the TCRdb copy is restricted to in-frame clones and leaves out a portion. The sample carries more than 120,000 clones, 88% recorded once. Sequencing was carried out using peripheral blood. The receptor set was obtained from a human donor in a cohort sampled during active COVID-19.

This chain uses TRBV11-2 with TRBJ1-5; 9 bases line up with TRBD1. The CDR3 contains 15 residues. In germline, CDR1 is SGHAT, CDR2 FQNNGV. The V gene end was trimmed by 6 bases and the J gene end by 1 base; junction bases not matched to a gene: 4. CDR3 DNA sequence: TGTGCCAGCAGTCCCGGGACAGGGAGCAATCAGCCCCAGCATTTT. Translated: CASSPGTGSNQPQHF. The entire variable domain, with the rest obtained from reference TRBV11-2 and TRBJ1-5, is as follows: EAGVAQSPRYKIIEKRQSVAFWCNPISGHATLYWYQQILGQGPKLLIQFQNNGVVDDSQLPKDRFSAERLKGVDSTLKIQPAKLEDSAVYLCASSPGTGSNQPQHFGDGTRLSIL.

This chain connects TRBV18 to TRBJ2-2, with D possibly matching TRBD1 (5 bases). Germline V CDR1 and CDR2: KGHSH, LQKENI. This CDR3 region has 14 residues. Trimming stripped 2 bases from V and 7 bases from J, with 11 bases between. The chain's CDR3 is CASSPGRADGELFF. The CDR3 DNA reads TGTGCCAGCTCACCAGGCAGGGCTGACGGGGAGCTGTTTTTT.

The chain links TRBV19 to TRBJ2-7; tentative D call: TRBD2 (6 bases). The ends were cut back, 10 bases at V and 3 bases at J, with 16 bases in the middle. CDR3 size: 13 residues. Germline V CDR1 and CDR2: LNHDA, SQIVND (reference sequence). The CDR3 reads CATRGPGGYEQYF. Written as DNA, the CDR3 is TGTGCCACCCGAGGCCCCGGGGGCTACGAGCAGTACTTC.

This clone was seen once. The chain combines TRBV11-3 with TRBJ1-1; D call uncertain. Trimming cost V 5 bases and J 0 bases, with 10 bases left between them. The CDR3 has 14 residues. From germline, CDR1 is SGHNT and CDR2 YENEEA. The CDR3 spells CASSLRGMNTEAFF. The DNA for the CDR3 is TGTGCCAGCAGCCTACGAGGTATGAACACTGAAGCTTTCTTT. Supplemented by reference TRBV11-3 and TRBJ1-1, the full variable domain reads EAGVVQSPRYKIIEKKQPVAFWCNPISGHNTLYWYLQNLGQGPELLIRYENEEAVDDSQLPKDRFSAERLKGVDSTLKIQPAELGDSAVYLCASSLRGMNTEAFFGQGTRLTVV.

CDR3 in DNA: TGTGCCAGCAGCTTAACCCCGCGCAGGGGGGTCAATCAGCCCCAGCATTTT. This translates into CASSLTPRRGVNQPQHF. The chain carries TRBV7-9 and TRBJ1-5; 7 nucleotides agree with TRBD1. CDR1 is SEHNR and CDR2 is FQNEAQ in the germline V gene (reference sequence). There are 17 residues in the CDR3. Germline trimming cut 2 bases from V and 3 bases from J; bases unmatched to any gene: 10.

This clone was counted only a few times. The chain's CDR3 is CASSLGGVGNQPQHF. For the CDR3, the DNA is TGTGCCAGCAGCCTAGGGGGCGTTGGCAATCAGCCCCAGCATTTT. The chain couples TRBV5-4 to TRBJ1-5; 7 bases are shared with TRBD1. Per the germline V gene, CDR1 is SGHNT and CDR2 is YYREEE (reference sequence). With 4 bases clipped from V and 2 bases from J, the junction kept 6 bases outside the gene matches. The CDR3 spans 15 residues. Based on the CDR3 plus reference TRBV5-4 and TRBJ1-5, the full variable domain is ETGVTQSPTHLIKTRGQQVTLRCSSQSGHNTVSWYQQALGQGPQFIFQYYREEENGRGNFPPRFSGLQFPNYSSELNVNALELDDSALYLCASSLGGVGNQPQHFGDGTRLSIL.

The chain is built from TRBV5-1 and TRBJ1-1; D is perhaps TRBD1 (5 bases). V was clipped by 2 bases and J by 4 bases, with 12 bases between them. The germline V gene has CDR1 SGHRS and CDR2 YFSETQ. The CDR3 length is 14 residues. The CDR3 sequence is CASSLIGASTEAFF. CDR3 sequence (DNA): TGCGCCAGCAGCTTAATAGGGGCTAGCACTGAAGCTTTCTTT.

The gene calls are TRBV6-5 and TRBJ2-1; 11 nucleotides align to TRBD2. The V segment lost 4 bases and the J segment 6 bases; nucleotides outside the gene matches: 5. The CDR3 has 15 amino acids. The germline gives CDR1 MNHEY, CDR2 SVGAGI. The CDR3 loop reads CASSFLAGGRNEQFF. As DNA, the CDR3 is TGTGCCAGCAGTTTCCTAGCGGGGGGCCGCAATGAGCAGTTCTTC.

This chain uses TRBV4-2 with TRBJ2-3; D gene unclear. V was trimmed by 1 base and J by 1 base, leaving 9 bases between them. This CDR3 comprises 15 residues. Germline CDR1 reads LGHNA; CDR2 reads YNFKEQ. The CDR3 region has the DNA TGTGCCAGCAGCCAAGGCGTGCAGGGCACAGATACGCAGTATTTT. Protein: CASSQGVQGTDTQYF.

V and J are TRBV11-2 and TRBJ2-7; D possibly corresponds to TRBD1 (5 bases). The CDR3 runs to 16 residues. CDR1 SGHAT and CDR2 FQNNGV come from the germline V gene. The V and J ends lost 5 bases and 5 bases respectively, with 22 bases between them. The CDR3 spells CASSQLPTAVLHEQYF. The CDR3, as DNA: TGTGCCAGCAGCCAACTCCCGACAGCCGTTCTCCACGAGCAGTACTTC.

The V call is TRBV5-6, the J call TRBJ1-2; D might be TRBD1 (5 bases). From germline, CDR1 is SGHDT and CDR2 YYEEEE. The CDR3 is 13 residues long. V lost 2 bases and J lost 5, with 10 bases in between. The CDR3 nucleotides read TGTGCCAGCAGCTTAACCAGGGATTATGGCTACACCTTC. Amino acid sequence: CASSLTRDYGYTF. Full variable domain (rest looked up from reference TRBV5-6 and TRBJ1-2): DAGVTQSPTHLIKTRGQQVTLRCSPKSGHDTVSWYQQALGQGPQFIFQYYEEEERQRGNFPDRFSGHQFPNYSSELNVNALLLGDSALYLCASSLTRDYGYTFGSGTRLTVV.

The V gene is TRBV7-8, the J gene TRBJ1-2; D remains ambiguous. V lost 1 base and J 3 bases, leaving 9 bases between the germline ends. The CDR3 sequence is 14 residues long. Germline-derived CDR1 and CDR2 are SGHVS and FQNEAQ. The CDR3 DNA reads TGTGCCAGCAGCTTAGGGGAGGTAGACTATGGCTACACCTTC. It encodes CASSLGEVDYGYTF.

V usage is TRBV7-7 and J usage is TRBJ2-3; D call uncertain. Germline V gene sequence: CDR1 SSHAT, CDR2 FNYEAQ (reference sequence). CDR3 length: 13 residues. Between the trimmed V and J ends, which lost 1 base and 6 bases, there was a span of 8 bases. CDR3 DNA: TGTGCCAGCAGCTTAGTATTCGGGGATACGCAGTATTTT. Translation: CASSLVFGDTQYF. Supplemented by reference TRBV7-7 and TRBJ2-3, the full variable domain reads GAGVSQSPRYKVTKRGQDVTLRCDPISSHATLYWYQQALGQGPEFLTYFNYEAQPDKSGLPSDRFSAERPEGSISTLTIQRTEQRDSAMYRCASSLVFGDTQYFGPGTRLTVL.